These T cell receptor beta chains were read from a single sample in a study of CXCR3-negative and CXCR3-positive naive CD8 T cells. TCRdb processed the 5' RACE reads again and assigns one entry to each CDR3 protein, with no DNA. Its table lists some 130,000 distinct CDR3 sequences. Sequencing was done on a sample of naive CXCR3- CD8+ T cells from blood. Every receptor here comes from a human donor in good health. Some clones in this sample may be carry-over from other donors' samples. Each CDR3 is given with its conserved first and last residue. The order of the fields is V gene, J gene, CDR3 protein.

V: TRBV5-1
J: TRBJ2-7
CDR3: CASSLGLGLAGTYEQYF

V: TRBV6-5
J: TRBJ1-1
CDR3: CASSGHYNTEAFF

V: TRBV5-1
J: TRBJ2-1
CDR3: CASRIGGSGVEQFF

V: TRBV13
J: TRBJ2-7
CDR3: CASSAGMAGEVYEQYF

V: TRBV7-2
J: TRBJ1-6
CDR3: CASSLIGDSPLHF

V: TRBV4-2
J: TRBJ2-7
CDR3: CASSHGLAGYYEQYF

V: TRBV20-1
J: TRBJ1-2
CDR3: CSARSREHYGYTF

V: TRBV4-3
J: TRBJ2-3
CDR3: CASSQGGGVADTQYF

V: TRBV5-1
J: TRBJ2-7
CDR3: CASTFPGGEYEQYF

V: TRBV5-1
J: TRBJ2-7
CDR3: CASSKDSSYEQYF